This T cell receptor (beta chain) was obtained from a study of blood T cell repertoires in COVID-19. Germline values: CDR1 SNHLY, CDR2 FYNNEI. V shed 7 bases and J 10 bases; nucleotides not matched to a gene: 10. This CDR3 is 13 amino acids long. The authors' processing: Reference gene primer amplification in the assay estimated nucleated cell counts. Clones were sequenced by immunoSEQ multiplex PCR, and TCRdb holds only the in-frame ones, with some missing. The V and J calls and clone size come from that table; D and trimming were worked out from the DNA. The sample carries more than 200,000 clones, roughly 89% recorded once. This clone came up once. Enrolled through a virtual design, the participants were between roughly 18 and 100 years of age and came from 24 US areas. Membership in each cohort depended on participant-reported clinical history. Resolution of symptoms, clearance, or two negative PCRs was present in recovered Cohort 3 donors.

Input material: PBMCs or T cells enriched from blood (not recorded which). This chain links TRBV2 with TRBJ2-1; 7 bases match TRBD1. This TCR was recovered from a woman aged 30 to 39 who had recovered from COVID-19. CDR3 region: CASIYRDSQEQFF. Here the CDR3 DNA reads TGTGCCAGCATTTACCGGGACAGCCAAGAGCAGTTCTTC.